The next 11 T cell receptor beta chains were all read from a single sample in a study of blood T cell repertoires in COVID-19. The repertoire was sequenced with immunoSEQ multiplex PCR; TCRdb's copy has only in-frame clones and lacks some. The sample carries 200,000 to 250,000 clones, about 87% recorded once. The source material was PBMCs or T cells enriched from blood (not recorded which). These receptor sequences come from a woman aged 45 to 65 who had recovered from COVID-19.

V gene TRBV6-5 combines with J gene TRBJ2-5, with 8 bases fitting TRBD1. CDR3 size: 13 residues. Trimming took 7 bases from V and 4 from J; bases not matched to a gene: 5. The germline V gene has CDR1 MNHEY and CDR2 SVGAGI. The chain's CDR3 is CASNQGAGETQYF. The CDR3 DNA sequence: TGTGCCAGCAATCAGGGGGCAGGAGAGACCCAGTACTTC.

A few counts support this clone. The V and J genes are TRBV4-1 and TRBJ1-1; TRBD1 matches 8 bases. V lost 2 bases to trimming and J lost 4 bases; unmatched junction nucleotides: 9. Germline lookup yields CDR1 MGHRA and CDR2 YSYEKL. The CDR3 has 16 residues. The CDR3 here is CASSQSLVRGPTEAFF. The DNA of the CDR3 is TGCGCCAGCAGCCAAAGCCTGGTCAGGGGGCCCACTGAAGCTTTCTTT.

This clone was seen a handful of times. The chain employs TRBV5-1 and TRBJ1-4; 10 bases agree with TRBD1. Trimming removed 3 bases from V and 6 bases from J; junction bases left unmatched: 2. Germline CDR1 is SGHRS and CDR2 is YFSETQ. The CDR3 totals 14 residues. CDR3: CASSSGTGDEKLFF. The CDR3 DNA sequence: TGCGCCAGCAGCTCCGGGACAGGGGATGAAAAACTGTTTTTT.

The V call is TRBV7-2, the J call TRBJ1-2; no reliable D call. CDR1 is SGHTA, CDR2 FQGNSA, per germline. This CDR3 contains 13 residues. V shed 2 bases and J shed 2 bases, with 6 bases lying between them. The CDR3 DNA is TGTGCCAGCAGCTTACGGTTGAACTATGGCTACACCTTC. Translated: CASSLRLNYGYTF.

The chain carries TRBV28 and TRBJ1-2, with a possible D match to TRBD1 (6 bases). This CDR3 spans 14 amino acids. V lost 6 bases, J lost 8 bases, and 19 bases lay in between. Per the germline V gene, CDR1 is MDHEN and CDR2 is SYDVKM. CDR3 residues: CASRGGGGSWGYTF. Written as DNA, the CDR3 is TGTGCCAGCAGGGGCGGGGGCGGAAGCTGGGGCTACACCTTC.

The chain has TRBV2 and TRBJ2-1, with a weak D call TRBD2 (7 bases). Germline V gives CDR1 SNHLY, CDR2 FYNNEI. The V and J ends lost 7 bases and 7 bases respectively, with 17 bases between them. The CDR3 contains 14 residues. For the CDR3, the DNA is TGTGCCAGCACCGGTGGGGGAGGGGGGAATGAGCAGTTCTTC. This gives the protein CASTGGGGGNEQFF.

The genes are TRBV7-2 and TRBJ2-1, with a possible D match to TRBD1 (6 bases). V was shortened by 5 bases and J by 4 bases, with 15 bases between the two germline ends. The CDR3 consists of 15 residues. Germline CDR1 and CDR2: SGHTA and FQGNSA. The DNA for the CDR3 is TGTGCCAGCAGCATCGGACAGCGTCCGTACAATGAGCAGTTCTTC. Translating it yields CASSIGQRPYNEQFF. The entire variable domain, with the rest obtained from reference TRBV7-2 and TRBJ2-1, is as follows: GAGVSQSPSNKVTEKGKDVELRCDPISGHTALYWYRQSLGQGLEFLIYFQGNSAPDKSGLPSDRFSAERTGGSVSTLTIQRTQQEDSAVYLCASSIGQRPYNEQFFGPGTRLTVL.

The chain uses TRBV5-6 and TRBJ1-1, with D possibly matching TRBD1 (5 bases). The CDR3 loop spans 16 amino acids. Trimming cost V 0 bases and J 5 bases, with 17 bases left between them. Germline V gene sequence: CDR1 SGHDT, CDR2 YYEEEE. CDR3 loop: CASSLETVVGGTEAFF. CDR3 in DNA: TGTGCCAGCAGCTTGGAAACGGTAGTCGGGGGTACTGAAGCTTTCTTT.

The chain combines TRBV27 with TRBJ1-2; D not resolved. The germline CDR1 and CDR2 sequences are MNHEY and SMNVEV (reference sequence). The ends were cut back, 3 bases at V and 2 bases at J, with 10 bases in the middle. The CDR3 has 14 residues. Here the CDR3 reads CASSFLKTNYGYTF. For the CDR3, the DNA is TGTGCCAGCAGTTTCTTAAAGACAAACTATGGCTACACCTTC.

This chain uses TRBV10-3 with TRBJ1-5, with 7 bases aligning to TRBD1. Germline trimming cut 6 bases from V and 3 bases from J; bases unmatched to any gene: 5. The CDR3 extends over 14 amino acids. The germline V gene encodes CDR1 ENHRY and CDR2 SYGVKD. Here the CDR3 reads CAISFDRVNQPQHF. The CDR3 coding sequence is TGTGCCATCAGCTTTGACAGGGTCAATCAGCCCCAGCATTTT.

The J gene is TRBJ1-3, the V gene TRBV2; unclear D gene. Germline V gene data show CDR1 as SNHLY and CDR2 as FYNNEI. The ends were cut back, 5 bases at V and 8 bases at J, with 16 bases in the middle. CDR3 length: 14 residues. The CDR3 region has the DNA TGTGCCAGCAGTCCGACGGTCGGCGGCTACACCATATATTTT. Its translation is CASSPTVGGYTIYF.